This T cell receptor beta chain was captured in a study of T-cell memory formation after mild COVID-19. Study-level results: A second wave expanding day 15 to 37 was CD4+-biased; contracting clones were balanced.

The V end lost 1 base, the J end lost 5 bases, and 10 bases lay between the germline ends. Germline V lookup: CDR1 SGHNT, CDR2 YYREEE (reference sequence). This CDR3 spans 13 amino acids. A 5'RACE reaction primed in the constant segment made cDNA libraries of TCR alpha and TCR beta, and these carried sample barcodes and UMIs. TCRdb re-analysed the 5' RACE reads in MiXCR, keeping a single row per CDR3 protein. The profile shows around 390,000 distinct CDR3 sequences, 16% of them singletons. This clonotype has a handful of counts. Its antigen is not identified. This TCR came from a man aged 18-30 years who had mild COVID-19 (a few samples of this study predate the infection). Cell type and time point are not known. The chain recombines TRBV5-4 with TRBJ2-7; D uncertain. The specimen sequenced was PBMCs or a T cell subset sorted from them (not recorded which). Written as DNA, the CDR3 is TGTGCCAGCAGCTTGTTAGGGTCCCACGAGCAGTACGTC. The encoded protein is CASSLLGSHEQYV.